This record covers a single T cell receptor beta chain. The data derive from a study of blood T cell repertoires in COVID-19. Turning to the study itself: PBMCs, B-cell-depleted T cells, or T cells provided the cDNA or gDNA that made up the material.

The table came from immunoSEQ multiplex PCR; TCRdb's copy has only in-frame clones and leaves some out. The table has 200,000 to 250,000 clones, roughly 84% seen once. Germline CDR1 reads LNHDA; CDR2 reads SQIVND (reference sequence). V was cut by 8 bases and J by 8 bases, with 9 bases left in between. This CDR3 is built from 10 residues. The rearrangement uses TRBV19 and TRBJ1-2; D unclear. The source material was peripheral blood. This clonotype was sampled from a man aged 35-49 years with acute or convalescent COVID-19. The CDR3 protein is CASFFVGYTF. CDR3 DNA sequence: TGTGCCAGTTTCTTTGTCGGCTACACCTTC.